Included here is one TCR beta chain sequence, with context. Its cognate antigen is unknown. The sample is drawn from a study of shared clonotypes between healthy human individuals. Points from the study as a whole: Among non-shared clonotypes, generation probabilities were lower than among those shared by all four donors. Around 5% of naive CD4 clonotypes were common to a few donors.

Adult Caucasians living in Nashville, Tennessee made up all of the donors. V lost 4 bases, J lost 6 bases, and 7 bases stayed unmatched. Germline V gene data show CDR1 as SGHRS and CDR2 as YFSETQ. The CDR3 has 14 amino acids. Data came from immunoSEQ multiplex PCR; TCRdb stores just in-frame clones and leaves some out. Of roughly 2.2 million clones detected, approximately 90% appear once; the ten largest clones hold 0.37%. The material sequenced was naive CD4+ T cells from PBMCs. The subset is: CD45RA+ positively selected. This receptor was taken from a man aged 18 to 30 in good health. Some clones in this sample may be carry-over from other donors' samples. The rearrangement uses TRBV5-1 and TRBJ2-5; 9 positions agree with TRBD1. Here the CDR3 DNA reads TGCGCCAGCAGCCCCCCGGACAGGGGACAGACCCAGTACTTC. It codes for CASSPPDRGQTQYF.